This T cell receptor beta chain appears in the sequencing data of a study of T cell responses to AZD1222 COVID-19 vaccine. General study points: Repertoire samples came only from after the peak T cell response.

Notes on this clone: The antigen is undetermined.

Trimming shortened V by 4 bases and J by 3 bases, and 10 bases separated the two germline ends. Germline V gives CDR1 SGHRS, CDR2 YFSETQ. CDR3 length equals 13 residues. The table came from immunoSEQ multiplex PCR; TCRdb's copy has only in-frame clones and leaves some out. The profile shows 90,000 to 130,000 clones, 70% to 90% of them singletons. This receptor was obtained from an adult in good health. This material consisted of peripheral blood, taken on day 0 of AZD1222 vaccination. V gene TRBV5-1 combines with J gene TRBJ1-2, with D maybe TRBD1 (5 bases). The CDR3 loop is CASSIGVDYGYTF. The DNA for the CDR3 is TGCGCCAGCAGCATAGGGGTCGACTATGGCTACACCTTC.